The clone carrying this T cell receptor beta chain was observed a few times. These data belong to a study of shared clonotypes between healthy human individuals. Produced via immunoSEQ multiplex PCR; TCRdb's table is partial and in-frame only. The data contain some 1.1 million clones, 70% to 80% of them singletons. CDR3 length equals 13 residues. Germline V gene data show CDR1 as MDHEN and CDR2 as SYDVKM. V shed 4 bases and J shed 3 bases, with 9 bases lying between them. The rearrangement links TRBV28 to TRBJ1-1, with D unclear. This TCR derives from a man aged 18 to 29 in good health. Some clones in this sample may be carry-over from other donors' samples. The sequencing sample was made of memory CD4+ T cells from PBMCs. Subset given: CD45RA-negative fraction. CDR3 sequence (DNA): TGTGCCAGCAGTTGGGGAGGTGACACTGAAGCTTTCTTT. Its translation: CASSWGGDTEAFF.